These 28 T cell receptor beta chains originate from one sample sequenced in a study of T cell clonotyping in hematopoietic cell transplantation. The method was immunoSEQ multiplex PCR; TCRdb's version includes in-frame clones alone and lacks a portion of them. The sample gives approximately 10,000 clones, approximately 90% of which show up once; around 0.8% is in the top ten. Input material: peripheral blood mononuclear cells. These receptors were obtained from a woman aged 50 to 60 in good health. Some clones in this sample may be carry-over from other donors' samples.

This rearrangement joins TRBV5-1 to TRBJ2-3; D gene ambiguous. The V gene's germline CDR1 is SGHRS and CDR2 YFSETQ. V was pared by 0 bases and J by 2 bases, with 7 bases between. The CDR3 is made up of 14 amino acids. The CDR3 reads CASSLEPITDTQYF. The CDR3 coding sequence is TGCGCCAGCAGCTTGGAACCTATCACAGATACGCAGTATTTT.

This chain joins TRBV4-3 and TRBJ2-5; weak D call: TRBD1 (5 bases). The germline V and J ends were trimmed by 3 bases and 11 bases, with 19 bases remaining between them. The CDR3 runs 14 residues. The V gene's germline CDR1 is LGHNA and CDR2 YSLEER. The CDR3 region is CASSQSRGVGEQYF. CDR3 DNA: TGCGCCAGCAGCCAGTCAAGGGGTGTGGGTGAGCAGTACTTC.

The chain carries TRBV30 and TRBJ1-3, with TRBD1 identical over 9 bases. The CDR3 runs to 16 residues. V shed 5 bases and J 2 bases; nucleotides not matched to a gene: 10. Per the germline V gene, CDR1 is GTSNPN and CDR2 is SVGIG (reference sequence). CDR3 DNA sequence: TGTGCCTGGGGGAACAGGGGGCCCAGCCCTGGAAACACCATATATTTT. Translating it yields CAWGNRGPSPGNTIYF.

The V call is TRBV6-5, the J call TRBJ1-1; TRBD1 agrees at 8 bases. This CDR3 spans 14 amino acids. Germline values: CDR1 MNHEY, CDR2 SVGAGI. Trimming at V came to 6 bases and at J to 0 bases, leaving 3 bases not matched to a gene. The CDR3 nucleotides are TGTGCCAGCAGCCGGACAGGGATGAACACTGAAGCTTTCTTT. It is translated as CASSRTGMNTEAFF.

V gene TRBV7-9 combines with J gene TRBJ2-5; D is unclear. Germline V gene data show CDR1 as SEHNR and CDR2 as FQNEAQ (reference sequence). The CDR3 runs 13 residues. V gave up 10 bases and J gave up 5 bases, with 17 bases separating them. CDR3 coding DNA: TGTGCCACCCTTCCGCTCGGCAGGGAGACCCAGTACTTC. Amino acids: CATLPLGRETQYF.

The chain uses TRBV27 and TRBJ1-6; D gene unclear. CDR1 MNHEY and CDR2 SMNVEV come from the germline V gene (reference sequence). V shed 0 bases and J shed 7 bases, with 13 bases lying between them. This CDR3 has 16 amino acids. The CDR3 nucleotides are TGTGCCAGCAGTTTATCGGGCATAAGAATCAATTCACCCCTCCACTTT. Its translation: CASSLSGIRINSPLHF.

CDR3: CASSRDRQSNEQFF. Here the CDR3 DNA reads TGTGCCAGTAGCCGGGACAGGCAGAGCAATGAGCAGTTCTTC. This chain links TRBV19 with TRBJ2-1; 8 bases fit TRBD1. The J segment lost 6 bases and the V segment lost 6 bases, leaving 7 bases of the junction unmatched. Per the germline V gene, CDR1 is LNHDA and CDR2 is SQIVND (reference sequence). CDR3 size: 14 residues.

This chain uses TRBV7-2 with TRBJ2-5; D is uncertain. V was cut by 1 base and J by 2 bases, with 11 bases left in between. Germline V gene lookup returns CDR1 SGHTA and CDR2 FQGNSA. The CDR3 runs 15 residues. CDR3 sequence (DNA): TGTGCCAGCAGCTTAGGCGTCAGCAGACAAGAGACCCAGTACTTC. This encodes CASSLGVSRQETQYF.

The chain combines TRBV10-2 with TRBJ2-5, with D maybe TRBD2 (5 bases). The CDR3 covers 12 residues. The germline V gene encodes CDR1 WSHSY and CDR2 SAAADI. The V gene lost 3 bases and the J gene lost 5 bases, with 7 bases spanning the gap. This CDR3 reads CASSDQRETQYF. DNA for the CDR3: TGCGCCAGCAGTGACCAGCGGGAGACCCAGTACTTC.

V and J are TRBV7-8 and TRBJ2-2; no clear D gene. Trimming left V 3 bases short and J 4 bases short, with 12 bases between. The CDR3 contains 15 residues. CDR1 is SGHVS and CDR2 is FQNEAQ in the germline V gene. CDR3 nucleotide sequence: TGTGCCAGCAGCTTCTCCCGACTCTCCACCGGGGAGCTGTTTTTT. Protein sequence: CASSFSRLSTGELFF.

This clone was counted a single time. The V gene is TRBV30, the J gene TRBJ1-2; D call uncertain. Per the germline V gene, CDR1 is GTSNPN and CDR2 is SVGIG (reference sequence). This CDR3 comprises 12 residues. V lost 4 bases to trimming and J lost 0 bases, with 6 bases between them. The CDR3 is CAWTDSNYGYTF. CDR3 DNA sequence: TGTGCCTGGACAGACTCTAACTATGGCTACACCTTC.

V and J are TRBV7-2 and TRBJ2-5; D is possibly TRBD1 (6 bases). The germline gives CDR1 SGHTA, CDR2 FQGNSA. V dropped 4 bases and J dropped 5 bases, with 17 bases sitting between them. This CDR3 contains 15 residues. CDR3 sequence reads: CASSYRQGSGETQYF. The CDR3 nucleotides are TGTGCCAGCAGCTATCGCCAGGGGTCCGGTGAGACCCAGTACTTC.

This clone has more than one count but fewer than ten. The chain recombines TRBV27 with TRBJ1-6, with unresolved D. The V end lost 8 bases, the J end lost 9 bases, and 17 bases lay between the germline ends. The germline gives CDR1 MNHEY, CDR2 SMNVEV (reference sequence). The CDR3 contains 14 residues. For the CDR3, the DNA is TGTGCCAGCGGAGACGTCGGGCAGCGTTCACCCCTCCACTTT. This sequence encodes CASGDVGQRSPLHF.

The chain links TRBV7-6 to TRBJ1-4; D not resolved. The CDR3 runs 16 residues. CDR1 SGHVS and CDR2 FNYEAQ come from the germline V gene. Trimming took 5 bases from V and 0 from J, leaving 13 bases between them. The CDR3 nucleotides are TGTGCCAGCAGCCCGCACTCCAGAGCAACTAATGAAAAACTGTTTTTT. It specifies CASSPHSRATNEKLFF.

The chain joins TRBV7-2 to TRBJ1-5; TRBD1 is a possible D gene (6 bases). The V end lost 2 bases, the J end lost 0 bases, and 11 bases lay between the germline ends. Germline V gene data show CDR1 as SGHTA and CDR2 as FQGNSA. The CDR3 sequence is 16 residues long. CDR3 residues: CASSLQGIYSNQPQHF. DNA of the CDR3: TGTGCCAGCAGCTTACAGGGGATTTATAGCAATCAGCCCCAGCATTTT.

The chain is built from TRBV4-1 and TRBJ2-5; D not certain. CDR1 and CDR2 (germline): MGHRA, YSYEKL. V lost 1 base and J 4 bases, leaving 7 bases between the germline ends. The CDR3 spans 13 residues. The CDR3 DNA follows: TGCGCCAGCAGCCAAGGCGCCCTAGAGACCCAGTACTTC. Protein: CASSQGALETQYF.

V gene TRBV6-1 combines with J gene TRBJ1-1, with 7 bases aligning to TRBD1. The CDR3 contains 15 residues. V was clipped by 1 base and J by 0 bases; unmatched bases: 2. From germline, CDR1 is MNHNS and CDR2 SASEGT. The CDR3 is CASSEEGTVNTEAFF. As DNA, the CDR3 is TGTGCCAGCAGTGAAGAAGGGACAGTGAACACTGAAGCTTTCTTT.

J is TRBJ2-1 and V is TRBV10-3; 9 nucleotides match TRBD1. The CDR3 consists of 13 residues. After removal of 9 bases from V and 4 bases from J, the junction contained 4 bases not matched to a gene. Per the germline V gene, CDR1 is ENHRY and CDR2 is SYGVKD. The CDR3, as DNA: TGTGCCATAGCCGGGACAGGGTACAATGAGCAGTTCTTC. Its translation: CAIAGTGYNEQFF.

The chain employs TRBV7-8 and TRBJ1-6, with a possible D match to TRBD1 (5 bases). The CDR3 loop spans 15 amino acids. CDR1 is SGHVS, CDR2 FQNEAQ, per germline. Trimming stripped 1 base from V and 9 bases from J, with 13 bases between. CDR3 region: CASSLVGTGGSPLHF. CDR3 nucleotide sequence: TGTGCCAGCAGCTTAGTCGGGACCGGCGGTTCACCCCTCCACTTT.

This CDR3 is CASSFRYANQPQHF. The CDR3 nucleotides read TGTGCCAGCAGTTTTCGTTACGCCAATCAGCCCCAGCATTTT. The rearrangement joins TRBV27 to TRBJ1-5; no clear D. The CDR3 covers 14 residues. Trimming took 3 bases from V and 3 from J, leaving 9 bases between them. The germline V gene has CDR1 MNHEY and CDR2 SMNVEV (reference sequence).

The J gene is TRBJ2-5, the V gene TRBV7-2; 8 nucleotides line up with TRBD1. Germline V gives CDR1 SGHTA, CDR2 FQGNSA. V dropped 5 bases and J dropped 7; count of bases not matched to a gene: 15. The CDR3 covers 16 residues. In DNA, the CDR3 is TGTGCCAGCAGCATCCGACAGGGGCGGCCCTTGGTGACCCAGTACTTC. Its protein is CASSIRQGRPLVTQYF.

The chain links TRBV6-5 to TRBJ1-6; D remains unclear. The CDR3 has 14 amino acids. In germline, CDR1 is MNHEY, CDR2 SVGAGI. Trimming removed 2 bases at V and 6 bases at J, with 8 bases between. In DNA form, the CDR3 reads TGTGCCAGCAGTTACAAGGGATTTAATTCACCCCTCCACTTT. Translation gives CASSYKGFNSPLHF.

This chain links TRBV18 with TRBJ2-6, with D possibly TRBD2 on 7 matching bases. Trimming shortened V by 3 bases and J by 4 bases, and 25 bases separated the two germline ends. This CDR3 comprises 20 residues. Germline-derived CDR1 and CDR2 are KGHSH and LQKENI. The CDR3 region has the DNA TGTGCCAGCTCACCGTTAGGGAGGGGGTCTTCTCTGGAAGGGGCCAACGTCCTGACTTTC. Protein: CASSPLGRGSSLEGANVLTF.

The V and J genes are TRBV7-2 and TRBJ1-5, with D possibly being TRBD1 (5 bases). CDR3 size: 16 residues. Between the trimmed V and J ends, which lost 5 bases and 2 bases, there was a span of 16 bases. Germline V gives CDR1 SGHTA, CDR2 FQGNSA. The CDR3, as DNA: TGTGCCAGCAGCCCCCCAGGGAGCAGGGGCAATCAGCCCCAGCATTTT. This encodes CASSPPGSRGNQPQHF.

The chain combines TRBV9 with TRBJ2-2; TRBD2 matches at 8 bases. Losses at the gene ends were 1 base for V and 2 bases for J; bases not matched to a gene: 4. Per the germline V gene, CDR1 is SGDLS and CDR2 is YYNGEE. This CDR3 region has 16 residues. CDR3 in amino acids: CASSVNGGANTGELFF. The CDR3, as DNA: TGTGCCAGCAGCGTAAACGGGGGGGCCAACACCGGGGAGCTGTTTTTT.

The V and J genes are TRBV9 and TRBJ2-7; TRBD2 matches 11 bases. The CDR3 runs to 15 residues. Germline V CDR1 and CDR2: SGDLS, YYNGEE. With V trimmed by 0 bases and J by 6 bases, 5 bases remained unmatched. The CDR3 loop reads CASSVDGTSGSEQYF. The CDR3 DNA follows: TGTGCCAGCAGCGTAGACGGGACTAGCGGTAGCGAGCAGTACTTC.

The rearrangement joins TRBV7-4 to TRBJ2-3, with 7 bases aligning to TRBD2. Trimming removed 4 bases from V and 1 base from J; junction bases left unmatched: 8. Germline V gene lookup returns CDR1 SGHVT and CDR2 SQSDAQ. CDR3 length: 16 residues. As DNA, the CDR3 is TGTGCCAGCAGCTCCTTACGGGGGGAGCGCACAGATACGCAGTATTTT. This encodes CASSSLRGERTDTQYF.

This chain links TRBV2 with TRBJ1-6; no clear D. The length of the CDR3 is 14 residues. V was trimmed by 11 bases and J by 7 bases, leaving 18 bases between them. Germline V gives CDR1 SNHLY, CDR2 FYNNEI. As DNA, the CDR3 is TGTGCCTCCTCCTGGGCCAGAACAAATTCACCCCTCCACTTT. It yields the protein CASSWARTNSPLHF.